These 20 T cell receptor beta chains originate from one sample sequenced in a study of blood T cell repertoires in COVID-19. The table came from immunoSEQ multiplex PCR; TCRdb's copy has only in-frame clones and leaves some out. The repertoire has approximately 210,000 clones, around 80% of them found once; the top ten carry 10% to 15%. Source material: peripheral blood. These TCRs come from a woman aged 40 to 55 with acute or convalescent COVID-19.

The chain employs TRBV7-2 and TRBJ2-2, with 8 bases matching TRBD1. The CDR3 totals 16 residues. Germline lookup yields CDR1 SGHTA and CDR2 FQGNSA. J was trimmed by 4 bases and V by 0 bases; bases with no gene match: 4. Here the CDR3 reads CASSLASTGGTGELFF. CDR3 coding DNA: TGTGCCAGCAGCTTAGCGAGTACAGGGGGCACCGGGGAGCTGTTTTTT. Together with reference TRBV7-2 and TRBJ2-2, the CDR3 gives the full variable domain: GAGVSQSPSNKVTEKGKDVELRCDPISGHTALYWYRQSLGQGLEFLIYFQGNSAPDKSGLPSDRFSAERTGGSVSTLTIQRTQQEDSAVYLCASSLASTGGTGELFFGEGSRLTVL.

This chain connects TRBV5-1 to TRBJ1-1, with D unclear. Germline V lookup: CDR1 SGHRS, CDR2 YFSETQ. Trimming took off 0 bases at V and 1 base at J, with 7 bases between the two ends. The CDR3 has 14 amino acids. The CDR3 loop is CASSLVGRNTEAFF. CDR3 nucleotides: TGCGCCAGCAGCTTGGTAGGGAGGAACACTGAAGCTTTCTTT.

V and J are TRBV5-1 and TRBJ2-3, with D possibly matching TRBD1 (5 bases). Trimming left V 0 bases short and J 5 bases short, with 10 bases between. Per germline, CDR1 SGHRS and CDR2 YFSETQ. This CDR3 comprises 14 residues. In nucleotides, the CDR3 is TGCGCCAGCAGCTTGGGGGGCCAAGGAGATACGCAGTATTTT. Translating gives CASSLGGQGDTQYF.

Only a few counts were recorded for this clone. V is TRBV3-1 (or the pseudogene TRBV3-2) and J is TRBJ2-3; 14 positions agree with TRBD2. This CDR3 comprises 18 residues. Germline values: CDR1 LGHDT, CDR2 YNNKEL (reference sequence). V lost 4 bases to trimming and J lost 0 bases; unmatched junction nucleotides: 6. The chain's CDR3 is CASSLGTSGGPSTDTQYF. CDR3 nucleotides: TGTGCCAGCAGCCTCGGGACTAGCGGGGGCCCAAGCACAGATACGCAGTATTTT.

The rearrangement links TRBV9 to TRBJ1-2; 9 bases map to TRBD1. This CDR3 comprises 14 residues. V lost 4 bases, J lost 8 bases, and 9 bases stayed unmatched. Germline V gene lookup returns CDR1 SGDLS and CDR2 YYNGEE. CDR3 DNA: TGTGCCAGCAGCCCAGAGGACAGGGGAGGCGGCTACACCTTC. Its protein product is CASSPEDRGGGYTF.

The V and J genes are TRBV18 and TRBJ1-5; TRBD1 is a possible D gene (5 bases). CDR1 and CDR2 (germline): KGHSH, LQKENI. The CDR3 is made up of 16 amino acids. V was trimmed by 1 base and J by 4 bases, leaving 14 bases between them. DNA for the CDR3: TGTGCCAGCTCACCACAGGAAGGGGAAACGAATCAGCCCCAGCATTTT. It encodes CASSPQEGETNQPQHF.

The chain couples TRBV9 to TRBJ2-3, with 7 bases fitting TRBD2. The germline V gene encodes CDR1 SGDLS and CDR2 YYNGEE. The CDR3 totals 13 residues. After removal of 8 bases from V and 5 bases from J, the junction contained 8 bases not matched to a gene. The CDR3 spells CASGEGFGDTQYF. The CDR3 DNA reads as TGTGCCAGTGGGGAGGGCTTTGGAGATACGCAGTATTTT.

This chain connects TRBV11-2 to TRBJ2-5; 11 bases fit TRBD1. V gave up 7 bases and J gave up 5 bases; unmatched junction bases: 12. CDR1 is SGHAT, CDR2 FQNNGV, per germline. The CDR3 sequence is 16 residues long. CDR3: CASKATDRGRLETQYF. The DNA for the CDR3 is TGTGCCAGCAAGGCGACGGACAGGGGGCGCCTCGAGACCCAGTACTTC.

The CDR3 nucleotides are TGTGCCAGCAGTTACTCGTTGCGGAGCTCCTACAATGAGCAGTTCTTC. It is translated as CASSYSLRSSYNEQFF. The genes are TRBV6-2 or TRBV6-3 and TRBJ2-1; D gene unclear. The CDR3 covers 16 residues. The V and J ends lost 0 bases and 0 bases respectively, with 9 bases between them. Germline assignment: CDR1 MNHEY and CDR2 SVGEGT.

The genes are TRBV5-1 and TRBJ2-7; D is perhaps TRBD1 (6 bases). The CDR3 spans 13 residues. Germline CDR1 reads SGHRS; CDR2 reads YFSETQ. The V end was cut by 2 bases, the J end by 6 bases, with 12 bases between. CDR3 region: CASSFPGQIEQYF. The DNA of the CDR3 is TGCGCCAGCAGCTTCCCGGGACAAATCGAGCAGTACTTC.

The J gene is TRBJ1-6, the V gene TRBV19, with a weak D call TRBD1 (5 bases). CDR1 LNHDA and CDR2 SQIVND come from the germline V gene (reference sequence). CDR3 length equals 14 residues. Trimming took 5 bases from V and 8 from J, leaving 13 bases between them. This chain's CDR3 is CASSPQGVDSPLHF. In nucleotides, the CDR3 is TGTGCCAGTAGTCCGCAGGGTGTGGATTCACCCCTCCACTTT.

For the CDR3, the DNA is TGTGCCAGCAGTCCGGACAGGGGGGTCCACGAGCAGTACTTC. Protein product: CASSPDRGVHEQYF. This rearrangement joins TRBV27 to TRBJ2-7; the match to TRBD1 covers 10 bases. Germline V CDR1 and CDR2: MNHEY, SMNVEV (reference sequence). J gave up 5 bases and V 5 bases, and 6 bases lay outside the gene matches. The CDR3 is made up of 14 amino acids.

The CDR3 reads CASSPSSGHYEQYF. CDR3 bases: TGTGCCAGCAGCCCGTCTAGCGGACACTACGAGCAGTACTTC. V gene TRBV7-9 combines with J gene TRBJ2-7; 7 bases line up with TRBD2. The CDR3 totals 14 residues. Germline CDR1 is SEHNR and CDR2 is FQNEAQ (reference sequence). J gave up 3 bases and V 5 bases, and 7 bases lay outside the gene matches.

V is TRBV7-7 and J is TRBJ1-5; no definite D call. V lost 6 bases, J lost 0 bases, and 21 bases lay in between. The CDR3 extends over 18 amino acids. Germline CDR1 reads SSHAT; CDR2 reads FNYEAQ (reference sequence). The CDR3 nucleotides are TGTGCCAGCAGACGACATATAGGTAGAAGATCTAGCAATCAGCCCCAGCATTTT. This translates into CASRRHIGRRSSNQPQHF.

This clone showed up just a few times. One junction end does not reproduce the germline sequence, and a read error may be involved. The rearrangement links TRBV18 to TRBJ2-7; 14 positions match TRBD2. This CDR3 has 15 residues. Germline assignment: CDR1 KGHSH and CDR2 LQKENI. CDR3 protein: CASSSPTSGREEQYF. CDR3 bases: TGTGCCAGCTCATCACCGACTAGCGGGAGGGAAGAGCAGTACTTC.

The J gene is TRBJ2-1, the V gene TRBV28; 10 positions match TRBD2. V lost 6 bases to trimming and J lost 6 bases; unmatched junction nucleotides: 5. In germline, CDR1 is MDHEN, CDR2 SYDVKM. The CDR3 consists of 14 residues. The CDR3 sequence is CASSWSGGANEQFF. The CDR3, as DNA: TGTGCCAGCAGCTGGAGCGGGGGGGCCAATGAGCAGTTCTTC. Looking up the rest from reference TRBV28 and TRBJ2-1 gives the full variable domain: DVKVTQSSRYLVKRTGEKVFLECVQDMDHENMFWYRQDPGLGLRLIYFSYDVKMKEKGDIPEGYSVSREKKERFSLILESASTNQTSMYLCASSWSGGANEQFFGPGTRLTVL.

This rearrangement joins TRBV11-3 to TRBJ2-1; a weak D match, TRBD1 (6 bases). The CDR3 covers 15 residues. The V end was cut by 5 bases, the J end by 6 bases, with 17 bases between. The germline CDR1 and CDR2 sequences are SGHNT and YENEEA. CDR3 protein: CASSPEGGVLNEQFF. CDR3 coding DNA: TGTGCCAGCAGCCCCGAAGGGGGAGTTCTCAATGAGCAGTTCTTC.

The J gene is TRBJ1-1, the V gene TRBV7-3, with 7 bases fitting TRBD1. This CDR3 has 14 amino acids. CDR1 is SGHTA, CDR2 FQGTGA, per germline. The V segment lost 5 bases and the J segment 4 bases; nucleotides outside the gene matches: 7. This CDR3 is CASSIDRAATEAFF. Here the CDR3 DNA reads TGTGCCAGCAGCATTGACAGGGCGGCCACTGAAGCTTTCTTT.

This clone was detected once. This chain joins TRBV2 and TRBJ2-6; a weak D match, TRBD2 (6 bases). V lost 8 bases and J lost 1, with 9 bases in between. Germline lookup yields CDR1 SNHLY and CDR2 FYNNEI. CDR3 length: 14 residues. The CDR3, as DNA: TGTGCCAGCTCTCGGGGGTCTGGGGCCAACGTCCTGACTTTC. Translation gives CASSRGSGANVLTF.

The CDR3 loop is CASSITTGGNEQYF. The DNA for the CDR3 is TGTGCCAGTAGTATTACGACAGGGGGCAACGAGCAGTACTTC. The rearrangement uses TRBV19 and TRBJ2-7, with 10 bases matching TRBD1. The ends lost 3 bases at V and 5 bases at J; junction bases unmatched: 4. The CDR3 is 14 amino acids. Germline V gives CDR1 LNHDA, CDR2 SQIVND (reference sequence). Using reference TRBV19 and TRBJ2-7 for the parts outside the CDR3, the full variable domain is DGGITQSPKYLFRKEGQNVTLSCEQNLNHDAMYWYRQDPGQGLRLIYYSQIVNDFQKGDIAEGYSVSREKKESFPLTVTSAQKNPTAFYLCASSITTGGNEQYFGPGTRLTVT.